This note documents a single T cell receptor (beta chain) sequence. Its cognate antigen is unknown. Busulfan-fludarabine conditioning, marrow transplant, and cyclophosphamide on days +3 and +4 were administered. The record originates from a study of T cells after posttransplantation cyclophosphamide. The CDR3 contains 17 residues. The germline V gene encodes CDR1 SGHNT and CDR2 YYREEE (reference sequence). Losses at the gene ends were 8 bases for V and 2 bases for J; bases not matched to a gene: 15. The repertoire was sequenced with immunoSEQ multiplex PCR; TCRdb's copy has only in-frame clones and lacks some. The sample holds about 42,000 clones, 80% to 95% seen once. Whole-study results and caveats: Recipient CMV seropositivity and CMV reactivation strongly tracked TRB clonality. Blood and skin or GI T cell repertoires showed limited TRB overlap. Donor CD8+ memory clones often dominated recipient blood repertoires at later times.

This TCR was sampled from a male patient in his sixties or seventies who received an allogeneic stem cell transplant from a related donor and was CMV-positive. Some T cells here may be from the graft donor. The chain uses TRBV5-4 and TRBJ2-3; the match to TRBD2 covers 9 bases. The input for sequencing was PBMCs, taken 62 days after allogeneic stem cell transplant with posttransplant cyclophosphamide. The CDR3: CASQSRRGGQPTDTQYF. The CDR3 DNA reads TGTGCCAGTCAATCCCGGCGGGGGGGCCAGCCCACAGATACGCAGTATTTT.